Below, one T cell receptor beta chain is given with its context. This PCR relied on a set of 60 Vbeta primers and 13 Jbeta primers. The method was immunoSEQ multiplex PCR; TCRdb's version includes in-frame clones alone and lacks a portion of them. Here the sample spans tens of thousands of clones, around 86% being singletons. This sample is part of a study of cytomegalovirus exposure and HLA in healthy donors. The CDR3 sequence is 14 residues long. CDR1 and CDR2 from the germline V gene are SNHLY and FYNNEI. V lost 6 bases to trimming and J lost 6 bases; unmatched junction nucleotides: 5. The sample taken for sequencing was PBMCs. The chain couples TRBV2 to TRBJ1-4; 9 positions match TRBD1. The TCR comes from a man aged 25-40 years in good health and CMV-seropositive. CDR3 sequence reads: CASRSGTGYEKLFF. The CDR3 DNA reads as TGTGCCAGCAGGTCCGGGACAGGGTATGAAAAACTGTTTTTT.